This T cell receptor (beta chain) was profiled in a study of blood T cell repertoires in COVID-19. Study background: Samples came from the United States, Italy and Spain, spanning acute and convalescent COVID-19. Sources were T cells, B-cell-depleted T cells, or PBMCs; the material itself was cDNA or gDNA.

In the source study's methods: Using reference gene primer amplification, nucleated cell counts were estimated. Here immunoSEQ multiplex PCR was the method, and the copy in TCRdb shows in-frame clones only, minus some. For V, J and clone size, that table is used; D and trimming come from the DNA. This sample carries some 110,000 clones, around nine tenths of them seen once, and the ten largest clones take 4.5%. This clone was observed a few times. The source material was peripheral blood. The sequence came from a man between 35 and 55 years old with acute or convalescent COVID-19.

The CDR3 loop is CASSPRTGGNYGYTF. As DNA, the CDR3 is TGCGCCAGCAGCCCCCGGACAGGGGGCAACTATGGCTACACCTTC. The chain combines TRBV4-1 with TRBJ1-2; 11 nucleotides agree with TRBD1. The CDR3 covers 15 residues. Unmatched junction bases numbered 3, after V lost 4 bases and J lost 2 bases. CDR1 and CDR2 from the germline V gene are MGHRA and YSYEKL.